The entry below describes one T cell receptor beta chain. These data are taken from a study of blood T cell repertoires in COVID-19. Overall study: COVID-19 samples collected from the United States, Italy and Spain covered acute and convalescent phases. PBMCs, B-cell-depleted T cells, or T cells provided the cDNA or gDNA that made up the material.

As originally analysed: Reference gene primer amplification in the assay estimated nucleated cell counts. Produced via immunoSEQ multiplex PCR; TCRdb's table is partial and in-frame only. V and J calls and clone size follow that table, whereas D and trimming were derived from the DNA. Among 40,000 to 50,000 clones listed, approximately 86% were seen once. The CDR3 is 15 residues long. V trimming: 8 bases; J trimming: 5 bases; junction bases outside the gene matches: 14. CDR1 and CDR2 (germline): SGHAT, FQNNGV. Sequenced input: peripheral blood. This receptor was identified in a man in his 70s with acute or convalescent COVID-19. This chain joins TRBV11-2 and TRBJ2-5; 7 nucleotides line up with TRBD2. This CDR3 reads CASSPVLAVLETQYF. DNA for the CDR3: TGTGCCAGCTCCCCCGTTCTAGCGGTTTTGGAGACCCAGTACTTC.